Presented here are 26 T cell receptor beta chains from one specimen sequenced in a study of blood T cells in healthy people across ages. Using a J-beta primer mix together with a sample-barcoded 5' primer, a second PCR was run for roughly 7 to 12 cycles. TCRdb reprocessed the 5' RACE reads with MiXCR, giving one entry per CDR3 protein. The profile shows 1.4 million or so distinct CDR3 sequences, approximately 39% of them singletons. The source material was blood. These receptor sequences come from a woman under 30 in good health.

Only a few counts were recorded for this clonotype. This CDR3 is CASSLLGNLHEQYF. The CDR3 coding sequence is TGTGCCAGCAGCCTACTAGGGAACCTCCACGAGCAGTACTTC. The rearrangement links TRBV6-2 or TRBV6-3 to TRBJ2-7; TRBD2 might be the D (5 bases). Trimming removed 6 bases from V and 5 bases from J, with 17 bases in between. Germline CDR1 reads MNHEY; CDR2 reads SVGEGT. The CDR3 is 14 amino acids.

Comment on this clonotype: A read error may produce the germline difference seen at one junction end. The genes are TRBV5-1 and TRBJ2-7; 7 bases match TRBD2. Looked up from germline, CDR1 is SGHRS and CDR2 is YFSETQ. The length of the CDR3 is 14 residues. CDR3 sequence: CANSAGTTFGEQYF. Here the CDR3 DNA reads TGCGCCAACAGCGCCGGGACTACTTTCGGCGAGCAGTACTTC.

The genes are TRBV7-9 and TRBJ2-2; 10 nucleotides align to TRBD2. This CDR3 spans 15 amino acids. Germline loops: CDR1 SEHNR, CDR2 FQNEAQ (reference sequence). V lost 5 bases, J lost 7 bases, and 7 bases stayed unmatched. CDR3 loop: CASSPLAGVGGELFF. The CDR3 coding sequence is TGTGCCAGCAGCCCCCTAGCGGGGGTTGGCGGGGAGCTGTTTTTT.

This clonotype was counted between two and nine times. The chain is built from TRBV21-1 and TRBJ2-1; the table names TRBD1, a call not compared with the DNA. TRBV21-1 is reported as a pseudogene. The CDR3 runs 14 residues. CDR3 sequence (DNA): TGTGCCAGCGGGGCGCGGGGTACCTACAATGAGCAGTTCTTC. It codes for CASGARGTYNEQFF.

A few counts support this clonotype. V usage is TRBV7-9 and J usage is TRBJ1-6; no firm D call. V lost 1 base and J 7 bases, leaving 11 bases between the germline ends. The CDR3 extends over 15 amino acids. Per the germline V gene, CDR1 is SEHNR and CDR2 is FQNEAQ (reference sequence). The CDR3 protein is CASSLVLARNSPLHF. CDR3 DNA: TGTGCCAGCAGCTTAGTTCTGGCCCGAAATTCACCCCTCCACTTT.

About this clonotype: A far larger clone is just one base off, so this is likely a read error. The chain employs TRBV12-3 or TRBV12-4 and TRBJ1-1; D is unclear. Trimming shortened V by 6 bases and J by 1 base, and 6 bases separated the two germline ends. The CDR3 consists of 12 residues. The CDR3 DNA reads as TGTGCCAGCAGGTTCGGGAACACTGAAGCTTTCTTT. Residues: CASRFGNTEAFF.

The genes are TRBV11-2 and TRBJ1-3; a weak D match, TRBD1 (6 bases). The CDR3 length is 17 residues. V shed 1 base and J shed 0 bases, with 13 bases lying between them. Germline-derived CDR1 and CDR2 are SGHAT and FQNNGV. CDR3 DNA sequence: TGTGCCAGCAGCTTAGCCCCGGGACAAATCTCTGGAAACACCATATATTTT. Its protein product is CASSLAPGQISGNTIYF.

This clonotype was observed a handful of times. The rearrangement joins TRBV29-1 to TRBJ1-2; no clear D gene. The CDR3 has 13 residues. Trimming pared 7 bases from V and 5 bases from J, leaving 17 bases between. Germline CDR1 and CDR2: SQVTM and ANQGSEA. The CDR3 reads CSARPLREYGYTF. The CDR3 bases are TGCAGCGCCCGACCGCTGCGGGAGTATGGCTACACCTTC.

This chain connects TRBV20-1 to TRBJ1-2; no definite D call. Trimming took 8 bases from V and 3 from J, leaving 13 bases between them. The CDR3 has 12 residues. Per germline, CDR1 DFQATT and CDR2 SNEGSKA (reference sequence). CDR3: CSSPEWDYGYTF. DNA of the CDR3: TGCAGTTCTCCAGAATGGGACTATGGCTACACCTTC.

The sample holds a few counts of this clonotype. V is TRBV4-1 and J is TRBJ2-5; D remains ambiguous. V lost 2 bases and J 0 bases, leaving 10 bases between the germline ends. The CDR3 length is 15 residues. Germline V CDR1 and CDR2: MGHRA, YSYEKL. The CDR3 protein is CASSQLGPYQETQYF. CDR3 nucleotides: TGCGCCAGCAGCCAATTGGGCCCGTACCAAGAGACCCAGTACTTC.

This clonotype showed up just a few times. This rearrangement joins TRBV20-1 to TRBJ2-1; 11 bases are shared with TRBD1. With V trimmed by 6 bases and J by 5 bases, 6 bases remained unmatched. Looked up from germline, CDR1 is DFQATT and CDR2 is SNEGSKA (reference sequence). This CDR3 is built from 14 residues. CDR3 bases: TGCAGTGCCACCGGGACAGGGGGAGACAATGAGCAGTTCTTC. Amino acid sequence: CSATGTGGDNEQFF.

This clonotype was detected ten times or more. V gene TRBV20-1 combines with J gene TRBJ2-1; 11 bases fit TRBD1. The CDR3 loop spans 16 amino acids. Germline CDR1 DFQATT, CDR2 SNEGSKA (reference sequence). The CDR3 sequence: CRGGTGGVSSYNEQFF. CDR3 bases: TGCAGGGGCGGGACAGGGGGTGTGAGCTCCTACAATGAGCAGTTCTTC.

This CDR3 reads CATSTRTGARDEQFF. DNA for the CDR3: TGTGCCACCAGTACCCGAACAGGGGCCAGGGATGAGCAGTTCTTC. The genes are TRBV24-1 and TRBJ2-1, with 7 bases that match TRBD1. This CDR3 has 15 residues. Germline V gene data show CDR1 as KGHDR and CDR2 as SFDVKD. V shed 6 bases and J 8 bases; nucleotides not matched to a gene: 12.

V gene TRBV6-2 or TRBV6-3 combines with J gene TRBJ2-3; D call uncertain. This CDR3 is 14 amino acids long. The germline V and J ends were trimmed by 1 base and 2 bases, with 7 bases remaining between them. Germline loops: CDR1 MNHEY, CDR2 SVGEGT. The CDR3 region is CASSYYQSTDTQYF. The CDR3 region has the DNA TGTGCCAGCAGTTACTATCAGTCCACAGATACGCAGTATTTT.

This chain uses TRBV27 with TRBJ1-5; unclear D gene. The CDR3 is 13 residues long. V was cut by 2 bases and J by 5 bases, with 7 bases left in between. In germline, CDR1 is MNHEY, CDR2 SMNVEV (reference sequence). Written as DNA, the CDR3 is TGTGCCAGCAGTTTAAAACGGCATCAGCCCCAGCATTTT. This sequence encodes CASSLKRHQPQHF.

This clonotype has ten or more counts. The chain links TRBV20-1 to TRBJ2-1; 8 bases map to TRBD2. Germline CDR1 is DFQATT and CDR2 is SNEGSKA (reference sequence). The ends lost 5 bases at V and 0 bases at J; junction bases unmatched: 3. This CDR3 region has 14 residues. The CDR3, as DNA: TGCAGTGCTCTTACTAGCGGCTCCTACAATGAGCAGTTCTTC. It translates to CSALTSGSYNEQFF.

In its sample, this clonotype was seen a few times. The rearrangement joins TRBV12-5 to TRBJ1-5; 7 nucleotides agree with TRBD1. J was trimmed by 2 bases and V by 6 bases; bases with no gene match: 7. The CDR3 is made up of 15 amino acids. The germline CDR1 and CDR2 sequences are LGHNT and FRNRAP. The CDR3 loop is CASGSVDRGNQPQHF. Written as DNA, the CDR3 is TGTGCTAGTGGGTCCGTCGACAGGGGCAATCAGCCCCAGCATTTT.

V and J are TRBV20-1 and TRBJ1-1; D ambiguous. Trimming cost V 3 bases and J 6 bases, with 11 bases left between them. The CDR3 runs to 12 residues. Germline loops: CDR1 DFQATT, CDR2 SNEGSKA (reference sequence). CDR3 in DNA: TGCAGTGCTAGCGATAGATGGGCTGAAGCTTTCTTT. Translating gives CSASDRWAEAFF.

V and J are TRBV27 and TRBJ2-7; either TRBD1 or TRBD2 may supply D (5 bases each). This CDR3 spans 14 amino acids. V shed 0 bases and J shed 7 bases, with 13 bases lying between them. CDR1 and CDR2 (germline): MNHEY, SMNVEV (reference sequence). CDR3 protein: CASSLSPGTAEQYF. CDR3 sequence (DNA): TGTGCCAGCAGTTTATCCCCCGGGACGGCTGAGCAGTACTTC.

This clonotype has a handful of counts. This chain links TRBV3-1 with TRBJ2-7; D not certain. V was trimmed by 2 bases and J by 4 bases, leaving 15 bases between them. The CDR3 has 15 amino acids. The germline V gene has CDR1 LGHDT and CDR2 YNNKEL (reference sequence). CDR3: CASSQSAGRIYEQYF. CDR3 DNA sequence: TGTGCCAGCAGCCAATCGGCCGGAAGAATATACGAGCAGTACTTC.

J is TRBJ2-5 and V is TRBV6-6, with a weak D call TRBD2 (7 bases). The CDR3 runs to 16 residues. Germline V lookup: CDR1 MNHNY, CDR2 SVGAGI (reference sequence). V shed 0 bases and J shed 11 bases, with 22 bases lying between them. The CDR3 sequence: CASSYSAGAGYNEQYF. CDR3 nucleotides: TGTGCCAGCAGTTACTCCGCGGGGGCTGGGTACAATGAGCAGTACTTC.

This clonotype turned up a few times. The junction does not match germline at one end; this may be a read error. This chain joins TRBV7-2 and TRBJ2-2, with TRBD1 matching 7 bases. The CDR3 is 14 amino acids. Per the germline V gene, CDR1 is SGHTA and CDR2 is FQGNSA. The CDR3 bases are TGTGCCAGCAGACCGACAGGGAACGCCGGGGAGCTGTTTTTT. This encodes CASRPTGNAGELFF.

The CDR3 reads CSGEKDNEQFF. The DNA of the CDR3 is TGCAGTGGTGAGAAAGACAATGAGCAGTTCTTC. The chain joins TRBV20-1 to TRBJ2-1; no definite D call. Germline V lookup: CDR1 DFQATT, CDR2 SNEGSKA (reference sequence). The V end was cut by 7 bases, the J end by 5 bases, with 9 bases between. This CDR3 has 11 amino acids.

The chain is built from TRBV9 and TRBJ1-1, with D tentatively TRBD1 (5 bases). Germline V gene sequence: CDR1 SGDLS, CDR2 YYNGEE. V was trimmed by 3 bases and J by 0 bases, leaving 9 bases between them. The CDR3 is 14 amino acids. The CDR3 DNA follows: TGTGCCAGCAGCGCGGGACGTTTGAACACTGAAGCTTTCTTT. Protein sequence: CASSAGRLNTEAFF. Variable domain in full (rest from reference TRBV9 and TRBJ1-1): DSGVTQTPKHLITATGQRVTLRCSPRSGDLSVYWYQQSLDQGLQFLIQYYNGEERAKGNILERFSAQQFPDLHSELNLSSLELGDSALYFCASSAGRLNTEAFFGQGTRLTVV.

The chain recombines TRBV20-1 with TRBJ2-7, with D perhaps matching TRBD1 (6 bases). The germline gives CDR1 DFQATT, CDR2 SNEGSKA (reference sequence). This CDR3 contains 14 residues. V lost 1 base and J 0 bases, leaving 10 bases between the germline ends. The DNA of the CDR3 is TGCAGTGCTAGAGGGGACACACGCTCCTACGAGCAGTACTTC. It codes for CSARGDTRSYEQYF.

A few counts support this clonotype. V and J are TRBV27 and TRBJ1-2; a possible D gene is TRBD1 (5 bases). The CDR3 runs to 16 residues. Germline values: CDR1 MNHEY, CDR2 SMNVEV (reference sequence). V was pared by 0 bases and J by 1 base, with 12 bases between. The CDR3 DNA sequence: TGTGCCAGCAGTTTATCGGGGCAGGTTTATAACTATGGCTACACCTTC. Translating gives CASSLSGQVYNYGYTF.